One and the same sample provided the 31 T cell receptor beta chains below, sequenced in a study of spatial heterogeneity in lung cancer. Sample time point: sample taken at primary tumor resection. From the 5' RACE reads, TCRdb called clonotypes with MiXCR, one entry per CDR3 protein. This table holds 13,000 to 15,000 distinct CDR3 sequences, roughly 4.7% found once. Study-wide points: Tumoral mutation counts were tracked by counts of expanded intratumoral alpha and beta TCRs.

These receptors lack a known antigen. Sequenced material: lung tumor tissue, taken at surgery. All receptors come from a female donor with early-stage non-small cell lung cancer.

A few counts support this clonotype. This chain uses TRBV5-6 with TRBJ2-6; 7 positions match TRBD1. V trimming: 3 bases; J trimming: 0 bases; junction bases outside the gene matches: 12. Germline CDR1 and CDR2: SGHDT and YYEEEE. The CDR3 covers 19 residues. CDR3 region: CASSSGYRGAISGANVLTF. CDR3 bases: TGTGCCAGCAGCTCGGGATACAGGGGTGCCATCTCTGGGGCCAACGTCCTGACTTTC.

This clonotype was counted between two and nine times. This sequence joins TRBV18 and TRBJ1-5; the D is unclear. Trimming removed 3 bases from V and 2 bases from J, with 14 bases in between. CDR3 length equals 16 residues. Germline V lookup: CDR1 KGHSH, CDR2 LQKENI. The CDR3, as DNA: TGTGCCAGCTCACCGGGCGCCCCCGGGGGCAATCAGCCCCAGCATTTT. Its protein is CASSPGAPGGNQPQHF.

This chain uses TRBV5-4 with TRBJ1-2; tentatively, D is TRBD1 (6 bases). Deletions cut 4 bases from V and 4 bases from J, with 17 bases between. Germline lookup yields CDR1 SGHNT and CDR2 YYREEE (reference sequence). The CDR3 length is 15 residues. CDR3: CASSLPRGRVYGYTF. CDR3 coding DNA: TGTGCCAGCAGCCTCCCGCGGGGGCGCGTCTATGGCTACACCTTC.

This clonotype was counted many times. The chain links TRBV12-3 or TRBV12-4 to TRBJ1-1; D may be TRBD1 (6 bases). The CDR3 is 14 amino acids. The germline V and J ends were trimmed by 4 bases and 7 bases, with 16 bases remaining between them. The chain's CDR3 is CASSSIQGTGEAFF. The DNA of the CDR3 is TGTGCCAGCAGTTCGATCCAGGGGACCGGTGAAGCTTTCTTT.

The table lists this clonotype with many counts. This chain joins TRBV12-3 or TRBV12-4 and TRBJ2-1; TRBD2 matches at 8 bases. V was pared by 3 bases and J by 3 bases, with 10 bases of the junction left unmatched. The length of the CDR3 is 17 residues. The CDR3 DNA reads TGTGCCAGCAGTTTTTTCTTGGCGGGGGGTAACTACAATGAGCAGTTCTTC. Protein: CASSFFLAGGNYNEQFF.

This clonotype was counted at least ten times. V usage is TRBV13 and J usage is TRBJ2-7, with D perhaps being TRBD1 or TRBD2 (6 bases each). V dropped 1 base and J dropped 4 bases, with 20 bases sitting between them. The CDR3 runs 17 residues. Germline V gives CDR1 PRHDT, CDR2 FYEKMQ (reference sequence). The CDR3 spells CASSLVNRGTYLYEQYF. The CDR3 DNA follows: TGTGCCAGCAGCTTAGTTAACCGGGGGACATATCTTTACGAGCAGTACTTC.

In its sample, this clonotype ranks as medium-sized (0.01 to 0.1%). The gene calls are TRBV7-2 and TRBJ1-2; D unresolved. The CDR3 runs to 16 residues. The germline gives CDR1 SGHTA, CDR2 FQGNSA. V lost 0 bases to trimming and J lost 1 base, with 12 bases between them. CDR3 in DNA: TGTGCCAGCAGCTTAGCGGCCAAACGTCATAACTATGGCTACACCTTC. This gives the protein CASSLAAKRHNYGYTF.

In its sample, this clonotype was seen many times. The chain couples TRBV5-1 to TRBJ2-7, with D tentatively TRBD2 (6 bases). Trimming cost V 0 bases and J 0 bases, with 13 bases left between them. CDR1 is SGHRS and CDR2 is YFSETQ in the germline V gene. The CDR3 extends over 16 amino acids. CDR3 bases: TGCGCCAGCAGCTTGGGGGGGACTGCCTCCTCCTACGAGCAGTACTTC. As protein: CASSLGGTASSYEQYF. Filled out from reference TRBV5-1 and TRBJ2-7, the complete variable domain reads KAGVTQTPRYLIKTRGQQVTLSCSPISGHRSVSWYQQTPGQGLQFLFEYFSETQRNKGNFPGRFSGRQFSNSRSEMNVSTLELGDSALYLCASSLGGTASSYEQYFGPGTRLTVT.

The table lists this clonotype with many counts. The V and J genes are TRBV29-1 and TRBJ1-1, with a weak D call TRBD1 (5 bases). Per germline, CDR1 SQVTM and CDR2 ANQGSEA. The V end was cut by 4 bases, the J end by 1 base, with 10 bases between. This CDR3 spans 13 amino acids. The CDR3 sequence: CSVGRGGNTEAFF. The CDR3 region has the DNA TGCAGCGTTGGCCGGGGGGGGAACACTGAAGCTTTCTTT.

The chain employs TRBV7-2 and TRBJ2-7; 11 bases fit TRBD2. Losses at the gene ends were 1 base for V and 6 bases for J; bases not matched to a gene: 8. Germline V gene sequence: CDR1 SGHTA, CDR2 FQGNSA. The CDR3 runs to 16 residues. CDR3 loop: CASSLGALAGGGEQYF. Here the CDR3 DNA reads TGTGCCAGCAGCTTAGGGGCCCTAGCGGGGGGCGGCGAGCAGTACTTC.

This clonotype was seen at least ten times. The chain combines TRBV20-1 with TRBJ2-4; 7 nucleotides line up with TRBD1. Germline V gene lookup returns CDR1 DFQATT and CDR2 SNEGSKA (reference sequence). With 3 bases clipped from V and 3 bases from J, the junction kept 5 bases outside the gene matches. This CDR3 is built from 14 residues. The CDR3 here is CSASDNRGKNIQYF. The CDR3 bases are TGCAGTGCTAGTGACAACAGGGGCAAAAACATTCAGTACTTC.

This clonotype has ten or more counts. V usage is TRBV29-1 and J usage is TRBJ2-3; D unresolved. Germline V gives CDR1 SQVTM, CDR2 ANQGSEA. The V end lost 6 bases, the J end lost 2 bases, and 9 bases lay between the germline ends. This CDR3 has 12 amino acids. The CDR3 sequence: CSVEDHTDTQYF. In nucleotides, the CDR3 is TGCAGCGTCGAGGACCACACAGATACGCAGTATTTT.

This clonotype was seen many times. This rearrangement joins TRBV6-5 to TRBJ1-5; D may be TRBD1 (5 bases). V was shortened by 5 bases and J by 6 bases, with 17 bases between the two germline ends. Germline V CDR1 and CDR2: MNHEY, SVGAGI. The CDR3 sequence is 15 residues long. DNA for the CDR3: TGTGCCAGCAGTCTCTTGGGGGGTCTGGGTCAGCCCCAGCATTTT. Encoded protein: CASSLLGGLGQPQHF.

This clonotype was seen repeatedly, ten times or more. V usage is TRBV28 and J usage is TRBJ2-7; D perhaps matches TRBD2 (6 bases). Per the germline V gene, CDR1 is MDHEN and CDR2 is SYDVKM. This CDR3 spans 12 amino acids. The V end lost 6 bases, the J end lost 8 bases, and 14 bases lay between the germline ends. CDR3 bases: TGTGCCAGCAGGCCGGGGACTCCGAAGCAGTACTTC. This encodes CASRPGTPKQYF.

The CDR3 spells CASSFEGSGNTIYF. The CDR3 nucleotides read TGCGCCAGCAGCTTCGAGGGCTCTGGAAACACCATATATTTT. V is TRBV5-1 and J is TRBJ1-3, with no clear D. There are 14 residues in the CDR3. With 2 bases removed from V and 0 bases from J, the gap between germline ends came to 6 bases. CDR1 is SGHRS, CDR2 YFSETQ, per germline.

Many counts were recorded for this clonotype. The rearrangement uses TRBV4-2 and TRBJ1-6; no reliable D call. V was cut by 4 bases and J by 9 bases, with 16 bases left in between. Germline CDR1 and CDR2: LGHNA and YNFKEQ. This CDR3 contains 15 residues. This chain's CDR3 is CASSPEISTGSPLHF. The CDR3 coding sequence is TGTGCCAGCAGCCCCGAGATTTCGACGGGTTCACCCCTCCACTTT.

A word on this clonotype: A much larger clone is a single base away; this may be a read error. The V and J genes are TRBV5-6 and TRBJ2-7, with D tentatively TRBD1 (7 bases). Germline V gene data show CDR1 as SGHDT and CDR2 as YYEEEE. V gave up 5 bases and J gave up 7 bases, with 16 bases separating them. The CDR3 is 13 residues long. This CDR3 reads CASSSGQTSEQYF. The DNA of the CDR3 is TGTGCCAGCAGTTCGGGACAGACTAGTGAGCAGTACTTC.

There are many counts of this clonotype. The chain employs TRBV3-1 and TRBJ2-6; D is possibly TRBD2 (5 bases). Trimming stripped 4 bases from V and 1 base from J, with 17 bases between. The CDR3 spans 18 residues. Germline loops: CDR1 LGHDT, CDR2 YNNKEL (reference sequence). CDR3 protein: CASSPRGVSLSGANVLTF. CDR3 sequence (DNA): TGTGCCAGCAGCCCCCGGGGAGTCAGCTTGTCTGGGGCCAACGTCCTGACTTTC.

The sample holds many counts of this clonotype. The chain employs TRBV6-5 and TRBJ2-3, with 9 bases lining up with TRBD2. Germline V gives CDR1 MNHEY, CDR2 SVGAGI. V shed 3 bases, J shed 3 bases, and the junction held 4 bases outside the gene matches. This CDR3 comprises 15 residues. CDR3 nucleotides: TGTGCCAGCAGTTATGGCGGGGGGGAGACAGATACGCAGTATTTT. Its translation is CASSYGGGETDTQYF.

In this sample, this clonotype is medium-sized (0.01 to 0.1%). The chain joins TRBV12-3 or TRBV12-4 to TRBJ1-6; TRBD1 is a possible D gene (5 bases). Trimming removed 6 bases at V and 6 bases at J, with 24 bases between. The CDR3 spans 18 residues. CDR3 residues: CASRPYKGGGEVNSPLHF. For the CDR3, the DNA is TGTGCCAGCAGACCTTACAAAGGCGGGGGAGAGGTTAATTCACCCCTCCACTTT.

Many counts were recorded for this clonotype. The chain couples TRBV7-2 to TRBJ2-5; 14 nucleotides match TRBD2. V dropped 5 bases and J dropped 2; count of bases not matched to a gene: 7. CDR1 and CDR2 from the germline V gene are SGHTA and FQGNSA. The CDR3 length is 17 residues. The chain's CDR3 is CASSPPTSGGVQETQYF. The DNA of the CDR3 is TGTGCCAGCAGCCCGCCGACTAGCGGGGGGGTGCAAGAGACCCAGTACTTC.

This clonotype was seen many times. CDR3 in amino acids: CASSQRADREAFF. CDR3 in DNA: TGTGCCAGCAGCCAGCGGGCAGATCGAGAAGCTTTCTTT. The chain combines TRBV6-5 with TRBJ1-1; no reliable D call. Germline-derived CDR1 and CDR2 are MNHEY and SVGAGI. V was pared by 6 bases and J by 8 bases, with 16 bases between. This CDR3 is built from 13 residues.

This clonotype occurred many times. The V and J genes are TRBV9 and TRBJ2-2; D gene ambiguous. V was pared by 3 bases and J by 3 bases, with 3 bases between. From germline, CDR1 is SGDLS and CDR2 YYNGEE. The CDR3 totals 12 residues. CDR3 sequence (DNA): TGTGCCAGCAGCGCAGACACCGGGGAGCTGTTTTTT. Encoded protein: CASSADTGELFF.

Many counts were recorded for this clonotype. The chain recombines TRBV2 with TRBJ1-6; 11 bases line up with TRBD1. There are 13 residues in the CDR3. Germline lookup yields CDR1 SNHLY and CDR2 FYNNEI. V lost 8 bases to trimming and J lost 9 bases; unmatched junction nucleotides: 3. CDR3: CASSGTGGSPLHF. CDR3 in DNA: TGTGCCAGCTCCGGGACAGGGGGTTCACCCCTCCACTTT.

This clonotype has a count of ten or more. V gene TRBV7-7 combines with J gene TRBJ2-3; D unclear. Germline CDR1 is SSHAT and CDR2 is FNYEAQ (reference sequence). Trimming removed 5 bases at V and 4 bases at J, with 10 bases between. The CDR3 covers 13 residues. CDR3 sequence reads: CASSPDIPDTQYF. The CDR3 DNA is TGTGCCAGCAGCCCTGATATACCAGATACGCAGTATTTT.

This clonotype has ten or more counts. This sequence joins TRBV5-1 and TRBJ2-1, with D possibly matching TRBD2 (7 bases). This CDR3 is 13 amino acids long. With 2 bases removed from V and 9 bases from J, the gap between germline ends came to 12 bases. CDR1 and CDR2 (germline): SGHRS, YFSETQ. CDR3 DNA sequence: TGCGCCAGCAGCTTTAGGGGGGGCCTTGAGCAGTTCTTC. Translated, it gives CASSFRGGLEQFF.

By sample fraction, this clonotype is medium-sized. V usage is TRBV4-3 and J usage is TRBJ1-1; unclear D gene. The germline gives CDR1 LGHNA, CDR2 YSLEER. V shed 3 bases and J shed 3 bases, with 14 bases lying between them. The CDR3 is made up of 15 amino acids. The CDR3 coding sequence is TGCGCCAGCAGCCAGCTCCAAGGGCGGGACACTGAAGCTTTCTTT. The encoded protein is CASSQLQGRDTEAFF.

This clonotype came up many times. The rearrangement joins TRBV7-3 to TRBJ2-1, with 11 bases that match TRBD1. This CDR3 region has 18 residues. The germline CDR1 and CDR2 sequences are SGHTA and FQGTGA. The V and J ends lost 6 bases and 5 bases, in that order; junction bases with no gene match: 15. CDR3 amino acids: CASSLPSTGTGGNNEQFF. The CDR3 DNA sequence: TGTGCCAGCAGTCTCCCCTCCACCGGGACAGGGGGAAACAATGAGCAGTTCTTC.

This clonotype occurred many times. The junction shows a germline mismatch at one end, possibly a read error. The chain couples TRBV2 to TRBJ1-1; possible D gene TRBD1, 6 bases. The germline V gene has CDR1 SNHLY and CDR2 FYNNEI. The CDR3 is made up of 15 amino acids. CDR3 sequence: CASREERGGGTEAFF. CDR3 bases: TGTGCCAGCAGGGAAGAACGGGGAGGGGGCACTGAAGCTTTCTTT.

V gene TRBV9 combines with J gene TRBJ2-7; D remains ambiguous. The length of the CDR3 is 15 residues. Trimming pared 0 bases from V and 0 bases from J, leaving 10 bases between. The germline CDR1 and CDR2 sequences are SGDLS and YYNGEE. The CDR3: CASSVAQQFSYEQYF. For the CDR3, the DNA is TGTGCCAGCAGCGTAGCCCAGCAGTTCTCCTACGAGCAGTACTTC.

In its sample, this clonotype was seen many times. The rearrangement joins TRBV7-7 to TRBJ1-1, with D possibly being TRBD1 (5 bases). CDR3 length: 17 amino acids. Germline CDR1 reads SSHAT; CDR2 reads FNYEAQ (reference sequence). V lost 1 base, J lost 5 bases, and 20 bases lay in between. The CDR3 DNA follows: TGTGCCAGCAGCTTAGGAGGGACCCCGGAGGTAGGGACTGAAGCTTTCTTT. It specifies CASSLGGTPEVGTEAFF.